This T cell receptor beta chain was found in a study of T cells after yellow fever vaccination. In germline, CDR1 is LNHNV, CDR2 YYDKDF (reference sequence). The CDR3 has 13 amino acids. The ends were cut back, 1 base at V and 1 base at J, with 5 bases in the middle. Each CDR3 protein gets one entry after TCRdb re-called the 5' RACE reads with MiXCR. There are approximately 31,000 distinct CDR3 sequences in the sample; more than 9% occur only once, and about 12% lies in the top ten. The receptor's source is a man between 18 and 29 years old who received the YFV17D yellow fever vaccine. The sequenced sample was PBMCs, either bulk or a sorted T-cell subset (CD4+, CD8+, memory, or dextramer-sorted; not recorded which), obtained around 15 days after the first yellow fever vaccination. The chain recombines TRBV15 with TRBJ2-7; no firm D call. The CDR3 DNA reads TGTGCCACCAGCAGAGGCCCTTCCTACGAGCAGTACTTC. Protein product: CATSRGPSYEQYF.